The clone carrying this T cell receptor beta chain was counted a few times. What it recognizes is unknown. The data were taken from a study of response to subunit inactivated influenza vaccine. TCRdb itself ran the RT-PCR reads through MiXCR, one entry per CDR3 protein. In the table there are 500,000 to 550,000 distinct CDR3 sequences, approximately 7.7% of which are singletons. Germline lookup yields CDR1 DFQATT and CDR2 SNEGSKA (reference sequence). CDR3 length equals 14 residues. Trimming removed 0 bases from V and 7 bases from J; junction bases left unmatched: 1. Study-wide points: Each seasonal influenza vaccination, the authors suggested, recruits few new T cells.

The chain couples TRBV20-1 to TRBJ2-1; TRBD2 agrees at 12 bases. The source of this sequence is a man in his fifties or sixties who received an inactivated influenza vaccine. Sequenced here: PBMCs from blood, sampled approximately 25 months after vaccination. The CDR3 reads CSARDGLAGNEQFF. CDR3 DNA sequence: TGCAGTGCTAGAGATGGACTAGCGGGGAATGAGCAGTTCTTC.